The present TCR beta chain was sequenced within a study of early T cells in non-severe SARS-CoV-2 infection. Study at large: Chains were unpaired, as sequencing was done on bulk RNA from unsorted whole blood.

The protocol attached unique molecular identifiers to individual cDNA molecules. From the 5' RACE reads, TCRdb called clonotypes with MiXCR, one entry per CDR3 protein. This table holds roughly 30,000 distinct CDR3 sequences, about 4.5% found once. The study's findings and limits: CD4 and private specificities were missed by VDJdb matching, which favored anti-spike CD8 responses.

Ten or more counts support this clonotype. What it binds is unknown. The V gene's germline CDR1 is SGHNT and CDR2 YENEEA. V trimming: 7 bases; J trimming: 0 bases; junction bases outside the gene matches: 5. CDR3 length: 15 residues. The receptor was derived from an adult who was a healthcare worker with PCR-confirmed SARS-CoV-2 infection or an uninfected control (not recorded which). The sequenced sample was whole blood. The chain is built from TRBV11-3 and TRBJ2-2, with 7 positions matching TRBD1. The CDR3 sequence is CASTGQVTNTGELFF. CDR3 bases: TGTGCCAGCACCGGACAGGTTACGAACACCGGGGAGCTGTTTTTT.